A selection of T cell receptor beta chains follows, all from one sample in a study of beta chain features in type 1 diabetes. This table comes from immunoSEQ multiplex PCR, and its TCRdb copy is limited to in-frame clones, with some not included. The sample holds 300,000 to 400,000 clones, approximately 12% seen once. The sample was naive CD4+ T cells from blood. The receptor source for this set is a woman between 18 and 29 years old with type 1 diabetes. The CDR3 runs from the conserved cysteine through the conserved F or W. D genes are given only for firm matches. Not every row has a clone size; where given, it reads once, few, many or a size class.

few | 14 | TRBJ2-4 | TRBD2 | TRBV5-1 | CASSLSGTSGIQYF | TGCGCCAGCAGCTTGAGCGGGACTAGCGGCATTCAGTACTTC
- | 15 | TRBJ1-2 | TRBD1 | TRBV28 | CASSLIGRGLYGYTF | TGTGCCAGCAGTTTGATAGGCAGGGGGCTCTATGGCTACACCTTC
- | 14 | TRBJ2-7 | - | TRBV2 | CASSVRVGPYEQYF | TGTGCCAGCAGTGTTCGGGTGGGGCCCTACGAGCAGTACTTC
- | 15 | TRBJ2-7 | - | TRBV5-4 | CASSSAAYSSYEQYF | TGTGCCAGCAGCTCAGCGGCTTATAGCTCCTACGAGCAGTACTTC
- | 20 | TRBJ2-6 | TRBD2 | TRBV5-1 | CASSTTPLGGRSSGANVLTF | TGCGCCAGCAGCACCACGCCGCTGGGCGGGAGAAGCTCTGGGGCCAACGTCCTGACTTTC
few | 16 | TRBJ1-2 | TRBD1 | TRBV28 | CASSLGPGQGNYGYTF | TGTGCCAGCAGCTTAGGGCCCGGACAGGGAAACTATGGCTACACCTTC
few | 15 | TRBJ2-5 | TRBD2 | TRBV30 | CAWRTGLAVQETQYF | TGTGCCTGGAGGACGGGACTAGCGGTACAAGAGACCCAGTACTTC
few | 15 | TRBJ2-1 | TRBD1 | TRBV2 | CASTGRDRGLTEQFF | TGTGCCAGCACCGGCCGGGACAGGGGACTAACTGAGCAGTTCTTC
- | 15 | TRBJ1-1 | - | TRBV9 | CASSVGAGQGTEAFF | TGTGCCAGCAGCGTAGGGGCGGGGCAGGGCACTGAAGCTTTCTTT
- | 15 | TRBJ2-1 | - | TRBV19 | CASSPTGLSYNEQFF | TGTGCCAGTAGCCCCACAGGCCTCTCCTACAATGAGCAGTTCTTC
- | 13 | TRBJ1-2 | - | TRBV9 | CASSPTGDYGYTF | TGTGCCAGCAGCCCGACAGGAGACTATGGCTACACCTTC
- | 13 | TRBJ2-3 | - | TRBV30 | CAWAGAYTDTQYF | TGTGCCTGGGCTGGGGCTTACACAGATACGCAGTATTTT
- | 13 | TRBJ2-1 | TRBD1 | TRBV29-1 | CSVGDSRYNEQFF | TGCAGCGTTGGGGACAGCCGCTACAATGAGCAGTTCTTC
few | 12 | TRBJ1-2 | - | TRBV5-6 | CASSPTGYGYTF | TGTGCCAGCAGCCCGACGGGCTATGGCTACACCTTC
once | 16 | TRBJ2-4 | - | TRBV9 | CASSAGGYLAKNIQYF | TGTGCCAGCAGCGCCGGGGGATACCTAGCCAAAAACATTCAGTACTTC
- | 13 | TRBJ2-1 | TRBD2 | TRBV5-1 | CASSLATGTSQFF | TGCGCCAGCAGCTTGGCCACTGGGACTAGTCAGTTCTTC
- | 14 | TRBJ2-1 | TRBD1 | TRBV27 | CASSLSGQGGEQFF | TGTGCCAGCAGTTTATCCGGACAGGGTGGTGAGCAGTTCTTC
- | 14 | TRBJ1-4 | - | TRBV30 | CAWSRPEINEKLFF | TGTGCCTGGAGCCGTCCCGAGATTAATGAAAAACTGTTTTTT
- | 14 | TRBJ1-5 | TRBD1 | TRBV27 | CASSRQGSNQPQHF | TGTGCCAGCAGCCGACAGGGGAGCAATCAGCCCCAGCATTTT
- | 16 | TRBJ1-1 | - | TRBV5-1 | CASSSPSTAMNTEAFF | TGCGCCAGCAGCTCGCCGTCGACAGCTATGAACACTGAAGCTTTCTTT
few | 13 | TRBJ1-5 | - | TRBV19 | CASGSGSNQPQHF | TGTGCCAGTGGGTCAGGGAGCAATCAGCCCCAGCATTTT
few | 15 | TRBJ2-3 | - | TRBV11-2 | CASSLGGLPTDTQYF | TGTGCCAGCAGCCTCGGCGGGCTTCCCACAGATACGCAGTATTTT
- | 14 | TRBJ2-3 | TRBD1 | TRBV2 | CASSRDREPDTQYF | TGTGCCAGCAGTAGGGACAGGGAACCAGATACGCAGTATTTT
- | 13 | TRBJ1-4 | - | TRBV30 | CAWRKDRNEKLFF | TGTGCCTGGAGAAAGGACAGAAATGAAAAACTGTTTTTT
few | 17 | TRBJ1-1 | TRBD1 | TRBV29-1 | CSVGKLGQGRFLSEAFF | TGCAGCGTCGGAAAGCTGGGACAGGGGAGGTTTTTGTCTGAAGCTTTCTTT
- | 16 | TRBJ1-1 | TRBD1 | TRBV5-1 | CASSLLAGQGNYGAFF | TGCGCCAGCAGCTTGTTGGCGGGACAGGGGAACTACGGGGCTTTCTTT
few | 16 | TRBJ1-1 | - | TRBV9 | CASSAQGSLSNTEAFF | TGTGCCAGCAGCGCACAGGGTTCTCTCTCCAACACTGAAGCTTTCTTT
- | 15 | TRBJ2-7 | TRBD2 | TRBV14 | CASSPLAGIGYEQYF | TGTGCCAGCAGCCCTCTAGCGGGAATTGGGTACGAGCAGTACTTC
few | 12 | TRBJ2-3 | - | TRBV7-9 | CASSLSTDTQYF | TGTGCCAGCAGCTTATCAACAGATACGCAGTATTTT
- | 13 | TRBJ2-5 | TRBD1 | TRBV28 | CASRDRQQETQYF | TGTGCCAGCAGGGACAGGCAGCAAGAGACCCAGTACTTC
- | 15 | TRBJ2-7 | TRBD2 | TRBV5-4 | CASSYTSGFQYEQYF | TGTGCCAGCAGCTATACTAGCGGCTTTCAATACGAGCAGTACTTC
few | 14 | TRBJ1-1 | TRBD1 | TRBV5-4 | CASSPDRANTEAFF | TGCGCCAGCAGCCCGGACAGGGCGAACACTGAAGCTTTCTTT
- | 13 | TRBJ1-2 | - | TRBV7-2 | CASSSRAQGGYTF | TGTGCCAGCAGCTCAAGGGCTCAGGGAGGCTACACCTTC
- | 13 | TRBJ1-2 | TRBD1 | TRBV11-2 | CASSSDRGLGNTF | TGTGCCAGCAGCTCGGACAGGGGGCTAGGAAACACCTTC
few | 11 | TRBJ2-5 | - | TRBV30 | CAWTPLETQYF | TGTGCCTGGACCCCGTTGGAGACCCAGTACTTC
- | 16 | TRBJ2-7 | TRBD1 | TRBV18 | CASSPYRDRGPYEQYF | TGTGCCAGCTCACCATATCGGGACAGGGGGCCGTACGAGCAGTACTTC
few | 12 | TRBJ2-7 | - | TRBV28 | CASSLRGIEQYF | TGTGCCAGCAGTTTACGGGGGATCGAGCAGTACTTC
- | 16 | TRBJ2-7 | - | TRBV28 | CASTLGRNPGSGEQYF | TGTGCCAGCACCCTGGGGAGGAATCCAGGGTCGGGCGAGCAGTACTTC
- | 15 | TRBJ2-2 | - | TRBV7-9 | CASSPGTRNTGELFF | TGTGCCAGCAGCCCCGGGACACGGAACACCGGGGAGCTGTTTTTT
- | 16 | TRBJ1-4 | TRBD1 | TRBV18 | CASSPLSGTGNEKLFF | TGTGCCAGCTCACCACTGTCCGGGACAGGGAATGAAAAACTGTTTTTT
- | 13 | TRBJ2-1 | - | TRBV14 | CASSSLARNEQFF | TGTGCCAGCAGTTCGCTAGCCCGCAATGAGCAGTTCTTC
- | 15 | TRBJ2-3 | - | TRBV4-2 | CASRPGTPVWETQYF | TGTGCCAGCAGGCCCGGGACTCCCGTGTGGGAAACGCAGTATTTT
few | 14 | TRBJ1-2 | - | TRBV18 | CASSPPGENYGYTF | TGTGCCAGCTCACCACCAGGAGAAAACTATGGCTACACCTTC
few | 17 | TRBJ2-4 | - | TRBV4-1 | CASSQERGYRPKNIQYF | TGCGCCAGCAGCCAAGAGAGAGGCTACAGGCCCAAAAACATTCAGTACTTC
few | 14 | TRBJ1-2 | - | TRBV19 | CASSIGRANYGYTF | TGTGCCAGTAGTATAGGCAGGGCGAACTATGGCTACACCTTC
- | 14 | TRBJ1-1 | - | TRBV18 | CASSPFSGDTEAFF | TGTGCCAGCTCACCATTTTCGGGGGACACTGAAGCTTTCTTT
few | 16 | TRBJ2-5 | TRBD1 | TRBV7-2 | CASSSRTGTIQETQYF | TGTGCCAGCAGCTCCCGGACAGGGACAATCCAAGAGACCCAGTACTTC
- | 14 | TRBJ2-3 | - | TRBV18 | CASSPSVVTDTQYF | TGTGCCAGCTCACCTTCGGTAGTCACCGATACGCAGTATTTT
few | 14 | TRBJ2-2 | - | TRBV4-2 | CASSQDVGSGELFF | TGTGCCAGCAGCCAAGATGTCGGTTCCGGGGAGCTGTTTTTT
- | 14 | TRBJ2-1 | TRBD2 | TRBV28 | CASSFRLAGAEQFF | TGTGCCAGCAGTTTCAGACTAGCGGGCGCTGAGCAGTTCTTC
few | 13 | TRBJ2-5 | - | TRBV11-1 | CASSSTGLETQYF | TGTGCCAGCAGCTCTACAGGGTTGGAGACCCAGTACTTC
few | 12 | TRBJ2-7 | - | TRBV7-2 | CASSPSSYEQYF | TGTGCCAGCAGCCCCAGCTCCTACGAGCAGTACTTC
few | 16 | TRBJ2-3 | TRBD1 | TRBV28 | CASSPPGQGRKDTQYF | TGTGCCAGCAGTCCGCCGGGACAGGGAAGAAAGGATACGCAGTATTTT
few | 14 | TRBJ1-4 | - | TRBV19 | CASGAGGRNEKLFF | TGTGCCAGTGGGGCCGGGGGTAGGAATGAAAAACTGTTTTTT
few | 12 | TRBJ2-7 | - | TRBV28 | CASSLRQFEQYF | TGTGCCAGCAGTTTAAGACAGTTCGAGCAGTACTTC